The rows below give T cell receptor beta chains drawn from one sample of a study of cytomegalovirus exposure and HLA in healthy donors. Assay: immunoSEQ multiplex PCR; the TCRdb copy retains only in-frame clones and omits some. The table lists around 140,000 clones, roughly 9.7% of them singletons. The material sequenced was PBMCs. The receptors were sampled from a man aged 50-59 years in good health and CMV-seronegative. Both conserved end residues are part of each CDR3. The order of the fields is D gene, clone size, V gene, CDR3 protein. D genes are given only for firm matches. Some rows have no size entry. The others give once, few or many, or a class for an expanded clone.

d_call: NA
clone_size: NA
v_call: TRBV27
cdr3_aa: CASRSFGTDTQYF

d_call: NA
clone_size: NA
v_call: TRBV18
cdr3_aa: CASSHGGRDTEAFF

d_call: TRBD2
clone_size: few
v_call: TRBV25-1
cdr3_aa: CASSLNGGGQTQYF

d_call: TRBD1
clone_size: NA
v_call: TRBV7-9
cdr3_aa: CASSLVSRATGDGYTF

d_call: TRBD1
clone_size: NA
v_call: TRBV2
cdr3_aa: CASSGQGFYEQYF

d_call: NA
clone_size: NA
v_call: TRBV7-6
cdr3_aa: CASSLADRQPQHF

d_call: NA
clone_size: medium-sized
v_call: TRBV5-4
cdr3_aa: CASSLLGSGKNIQYF

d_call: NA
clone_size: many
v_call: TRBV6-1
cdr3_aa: CASSEAGGYTEAFF

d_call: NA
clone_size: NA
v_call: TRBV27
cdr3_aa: CASSLVGAYQTYEQYF

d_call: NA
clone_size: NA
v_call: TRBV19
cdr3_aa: CASSIRSGANVLTF

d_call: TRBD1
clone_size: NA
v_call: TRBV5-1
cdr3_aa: CASSPDRARSAFF

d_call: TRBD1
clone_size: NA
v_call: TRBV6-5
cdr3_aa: CASRLQGYTEAFF

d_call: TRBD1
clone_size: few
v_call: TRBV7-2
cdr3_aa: CASSLGTAYNEQFF

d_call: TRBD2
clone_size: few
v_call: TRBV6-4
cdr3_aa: CASSDRLAGDSGELFF

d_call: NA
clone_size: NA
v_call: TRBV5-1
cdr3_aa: CASSLADYRYNEQFF

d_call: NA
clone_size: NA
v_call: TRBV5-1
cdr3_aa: CASSLSGRRTDTQYF

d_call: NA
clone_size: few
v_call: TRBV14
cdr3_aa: CASSPSRTVNYEQYF

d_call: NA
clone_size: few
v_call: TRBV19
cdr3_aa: CASTRGIANTGELFF